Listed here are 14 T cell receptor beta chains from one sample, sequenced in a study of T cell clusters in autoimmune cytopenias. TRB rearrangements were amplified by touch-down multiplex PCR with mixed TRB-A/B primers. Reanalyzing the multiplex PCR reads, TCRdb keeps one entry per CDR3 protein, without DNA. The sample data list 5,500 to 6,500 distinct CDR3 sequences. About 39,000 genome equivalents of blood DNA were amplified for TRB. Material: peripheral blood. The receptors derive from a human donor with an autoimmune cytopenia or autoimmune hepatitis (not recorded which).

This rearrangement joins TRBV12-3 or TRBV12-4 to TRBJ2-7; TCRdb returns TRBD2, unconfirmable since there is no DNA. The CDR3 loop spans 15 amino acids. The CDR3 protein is CASSPSGTSGFEQYF.

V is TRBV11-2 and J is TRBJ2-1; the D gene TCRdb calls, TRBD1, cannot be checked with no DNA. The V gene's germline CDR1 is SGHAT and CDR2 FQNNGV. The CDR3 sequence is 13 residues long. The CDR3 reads CASSFTGYNEQFF.

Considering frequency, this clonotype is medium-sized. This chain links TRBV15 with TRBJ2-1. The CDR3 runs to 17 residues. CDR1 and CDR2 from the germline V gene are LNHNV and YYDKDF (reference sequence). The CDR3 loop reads CATSITLFLLSDNEQFF.

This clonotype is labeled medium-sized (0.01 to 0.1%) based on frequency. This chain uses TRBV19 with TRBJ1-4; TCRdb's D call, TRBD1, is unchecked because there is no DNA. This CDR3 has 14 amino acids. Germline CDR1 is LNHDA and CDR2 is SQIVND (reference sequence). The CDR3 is CATAQGTGNEKLFF.

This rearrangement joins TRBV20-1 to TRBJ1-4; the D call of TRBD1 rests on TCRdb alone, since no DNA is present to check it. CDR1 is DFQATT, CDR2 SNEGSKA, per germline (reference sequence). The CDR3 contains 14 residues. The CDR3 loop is CSANRRTGLEKLFF.

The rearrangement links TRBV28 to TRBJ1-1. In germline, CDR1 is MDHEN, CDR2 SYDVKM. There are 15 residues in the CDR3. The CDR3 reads CASSESRRPNTEAFF.

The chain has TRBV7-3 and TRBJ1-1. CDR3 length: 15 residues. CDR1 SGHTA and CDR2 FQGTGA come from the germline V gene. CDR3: CASSKSPGWATEAFF.

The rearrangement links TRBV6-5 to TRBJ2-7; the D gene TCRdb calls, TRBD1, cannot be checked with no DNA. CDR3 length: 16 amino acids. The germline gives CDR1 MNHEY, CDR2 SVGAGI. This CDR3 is CASSGPGGIGAYEQYF.

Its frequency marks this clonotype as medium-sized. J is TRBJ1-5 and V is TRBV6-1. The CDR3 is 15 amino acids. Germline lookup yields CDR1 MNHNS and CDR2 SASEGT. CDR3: CASSWDLRSNQPQHF.

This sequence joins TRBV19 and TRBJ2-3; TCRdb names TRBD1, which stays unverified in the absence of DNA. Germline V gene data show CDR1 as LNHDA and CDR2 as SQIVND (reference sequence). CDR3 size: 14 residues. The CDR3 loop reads CASKEDRSTDTQYF.

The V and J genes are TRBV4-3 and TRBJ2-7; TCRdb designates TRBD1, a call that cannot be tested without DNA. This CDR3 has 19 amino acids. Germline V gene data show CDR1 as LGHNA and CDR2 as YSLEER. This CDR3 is CASSQANVVSGGVHYEQYF.

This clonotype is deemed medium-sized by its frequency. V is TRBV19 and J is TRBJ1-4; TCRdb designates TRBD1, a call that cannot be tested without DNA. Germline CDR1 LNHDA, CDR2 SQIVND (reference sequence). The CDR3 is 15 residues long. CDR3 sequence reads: CASSIGAATNEKLFF. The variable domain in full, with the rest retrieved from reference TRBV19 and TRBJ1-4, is DGGITQSPKYLFRKEGQNVTLSCEQNLNHDAMYWYRQDPGQGLRLIYYSQIVNDFQKGDIAEGYSVSREKKESFPLTVTSAQKNPTAFYLCASSIGAATNEKLFFGSGTQLSVL.

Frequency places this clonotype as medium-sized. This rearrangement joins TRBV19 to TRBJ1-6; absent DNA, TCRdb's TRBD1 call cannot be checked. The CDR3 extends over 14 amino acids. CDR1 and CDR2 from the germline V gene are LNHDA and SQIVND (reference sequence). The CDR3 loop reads CASSLGQYNSPLHF.

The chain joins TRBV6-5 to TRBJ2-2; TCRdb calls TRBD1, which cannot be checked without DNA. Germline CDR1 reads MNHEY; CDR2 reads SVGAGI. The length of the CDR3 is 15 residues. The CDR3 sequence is CASSLLGLGTGELFF.